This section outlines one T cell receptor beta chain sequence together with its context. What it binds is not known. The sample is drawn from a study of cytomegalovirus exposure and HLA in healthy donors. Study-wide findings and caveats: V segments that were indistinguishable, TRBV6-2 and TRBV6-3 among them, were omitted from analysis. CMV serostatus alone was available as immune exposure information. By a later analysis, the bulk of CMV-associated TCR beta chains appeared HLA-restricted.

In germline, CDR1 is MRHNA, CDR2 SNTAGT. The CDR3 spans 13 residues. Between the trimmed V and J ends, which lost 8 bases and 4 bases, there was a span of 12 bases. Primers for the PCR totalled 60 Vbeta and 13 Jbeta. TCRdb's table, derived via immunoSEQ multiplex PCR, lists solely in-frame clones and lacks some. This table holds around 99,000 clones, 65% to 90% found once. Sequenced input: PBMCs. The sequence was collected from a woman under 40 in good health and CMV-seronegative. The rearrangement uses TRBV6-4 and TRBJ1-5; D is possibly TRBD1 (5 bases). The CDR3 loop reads CASSLGPNQPQHF. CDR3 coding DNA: TGTGCCAGCTCTCTGGGGCCGAATCAGCCCCAGCATTTT.